This T cell receptor beta chain originates from a study of shared clonotypes between healthy human individuals. Terminally differentiated effector memory CD45RA+ cells were left out of the naive CD8 fraction, which was CD45RO-negative and positively selected for CCR7. Comment on this clone: Other DNA variants within this sample encode the same CDR3.

In the original processing: ImmunoSEQ gave junction-only sequences without quality scores, so filtering differed. The method was immunoSEQ multiplex PCR; TCRdb's version includes in-frame clones alone and lacks a portion of them. V, J and clone size are taken as reported in that table, and D and trimming were inferred from the DNA itself. In the table there are over 2 million clones, around 96% of which are singletons. The CDR3 has 14 amino acids. Trimming removed 4 bases at V and 1 base at J, with 11 bases between. Germline assignment: CDR1 SGHDT and CDR2 YYEEEE. This clonotype was sampled from a man aged 18-30 years in good health. Sequencing was performed on naive CD8+ T cells sorted from blood. The chain is built from TRBV5-6 and TRBJ2-5, with D unresolved. Here the CDR3 reads CASSLGQFQETQYF. In DNA form, the CDR3 reads TGTGCCAGCAGCCTAGGGCAGTTCCAAGAGACCCAGTACTTC.